This TCR beta chain emerged from a study of T-cell reconstitution after alpha-beta-depleted transplantation in children. Study findings and constraints: Certain patients had high TCRbeta diversity at day 60, and it came from recipient T cells and thymic progenitors that survived. Counts and diversity of T cells one year after transplant came mostly from newly produced T cells. Reportedly, only several hundred clones from non-depleted graft cells drove alpha-beta T-cell counts at about two months.

Between the trimmed V and J ends, which lost 6 bases and 5 bases, there was a span of 17 bases. The CDR3 runs to 14 residues. Looked up from germline, CDR1 is DFQATT and CDR2 is SNEGSKA (reference sequence). A library of TCRbeta sequences, prepared with unique molecular identifiers, was generated. TCRdb itself ran the PCR reads through MiXCR, one entry per CDR3 protein. In the table there are 700,000 or so distinct CDR3 sequences, about 12% of which are singletons. This clonotype was picked up a small number of times. The antigen remains unidentified. The chain uses TRBV20-1 and TRBJ2-1; D could derive from TRBD1 or TRBD2 (5 bases each). The sequence derives from a girl aged 2 to 10 with congenital amegakaryocytic thrombocytopenia, due to receive a stem cell transplant. Sequenced material: PBMCs, taken before TCRalphabeta/CD19-depleted stem cell transplant. CDR3 sequence reads: CSAPRDGINNEQFF. CDR3 in DNA: TGCAGTGCCCCACGGGACGGCATCAACAATGAGCAGTTCTTC.